The sequence of this TCR beta chain was determined in a study of shared clonotypes between healthy human individuals. Broader study findings: What naive subsets generally showed was a larger estimated richness than memory subsets showed.

Study donors comprised healthy, HIV-negative adults devoid of recent acute infection or vaccination. Sequencing used immunoSEQ multiplex PCR; TCRdb keeps in-frame clones, though not all of them. The table has some 2,100,000 clones, about 94% seen once. Worth noting for this clone: Its antigen is still unknown.

Material: naive CD4+ T cells sorted from blood. Noted subset: CD45RA+ positively selected. The clonotype was recovered from a man between 18 and 29 years old in good health.

The CDR3 nucleotides read TGTGCCAGCAGTGACGACAGGGGAACCCCCTACGAGCAGTACTTC. Its translation: CASSDDRGTPYEQYF. The rearrangement joins TRBV25-1 to TRBJ2-7, with 8 bases fitting TRBD1. Trimming removed 3 bases from V and 2 bases from J; junction bases left unmatched: 6. The CDR3 totals 15 residues. Per the germline V gene, CDR1 is MGHDK and CDR2 is SYGVNS.